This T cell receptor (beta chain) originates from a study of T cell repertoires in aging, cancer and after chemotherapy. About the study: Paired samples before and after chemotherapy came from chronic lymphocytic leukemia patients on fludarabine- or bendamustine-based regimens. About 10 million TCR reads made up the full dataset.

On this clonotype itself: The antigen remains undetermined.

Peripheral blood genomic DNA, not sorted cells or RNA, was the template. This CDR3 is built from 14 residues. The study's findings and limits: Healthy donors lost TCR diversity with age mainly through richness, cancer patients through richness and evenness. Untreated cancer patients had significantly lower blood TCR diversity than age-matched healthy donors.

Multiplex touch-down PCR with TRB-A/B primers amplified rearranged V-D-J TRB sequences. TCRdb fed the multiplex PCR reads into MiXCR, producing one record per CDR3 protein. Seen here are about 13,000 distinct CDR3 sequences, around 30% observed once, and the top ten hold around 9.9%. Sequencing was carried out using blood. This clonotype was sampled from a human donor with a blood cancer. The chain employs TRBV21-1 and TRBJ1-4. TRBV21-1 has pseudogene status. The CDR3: CASSKMVGGGKLFF. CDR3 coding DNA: TGTGCCAGCAGCAAAATGGTGGGAGGGGGAAAACTGTTTTTT.